The following is a TCR beta chain sequence with its context. The CDR3 totals 16 residues. Germline assignment: CDR1 SGHRS and CDR2 YFSETQ. The V gene lost 5 bases and the J gene lost 9 bases, with 27 bases spanning the gap. The data originate from a study of blood T cell repertoires in COVID-19. Overall study context: The United States, Italy and Spain supplied acute and convalescent COVID-19 samples. PBMCs, B-cell-depleted T cells, or T cells were the source of the cDNA or gDNA that made up the material.

In the original processing: The assay estimated nucleated cells by amplifying reference gene primers. Clones were read by immunoSEQ multiplex PCR, and TCRdb kept only the in-frame ones, dropping some. V and J calls and clone size come straight from that table; D and trimming were deduced from the DNA. The table records about 110,000 clones, 60% to 80% of them present only once. This rearrangement joins TRBV5-1 to TRBJ2-7; possibly TRBD1 for D (6 bases). This clonotype originated in a woman of 80 years or more with active or convalescent COVID-19. Sample: peripheral blood. Written as DNA, the CDR3 is TGCGCCAGCAGTCCCGGGACACTGGAATTACCTACGAGGCAGTACTTC. It yields the protein CASSPGTLELPTRQYF.